This T cell receptor (beta chain) came from a study of regulatory T cells in long-lasting Graves disease. Study-wide results and caveats: Accuracy was possibly reduced by small sample size.

As regards this clonotype: Its target is not known.

This CDR3 spans 15 amino acids. The germline CDR1 and CDR2 sequences are SGHDT and YYEEEE. V shed 0 bases and J shed 3 bases, with 9 bases lying between them. Arm-PCR of CDR3 regions and iRepertoire HTBI primers were the basis on which TCR beta libraries were built. TCRdb passed the multiplex PCR reads through MiXCR, listing each CDR3 protein once. The sample lists under 500,000 distinct CDR3 sequences; less than 25% were seen once. Time point defined: persistent/refractory GD, antithyroid drugs over 5 years with positive TRAb. From RNA extracted from PBMCs, the TCR library was made. Per American Thyroid Association guidelines, Graves' disease was diagnosed.

The source material was peripheral blood mononuclear cells (PBMCs), sampled when the disease was refractory, from a patient treated with antithyroid drugs. This receptor was taken from a female donor with Graves disease. This chain joins TRBV5-6 and TRBJ1-4; D remains ambiguous. CDR3 bases: TGTGCCAGCAGCTTGGCACAGCAGTCTAATGAAAAACTGTTTTTT. It translates to CASSLAQQSNEKLFF.